These T cell receptor beta chains were read from a single sample in a study of response to subunit inactivated influenza vaccine. TCRdb re-called the RT-PCR reads with MiXCR, one entry per CDR3 protein. Counted here are hundreds of thousands of distinct CDR3 sequences, around 11% occurring once; the ten biggest clones make up 9.5% to 11%. The same data also went into a second study, on T cells expressing NK-cell markers.

Sample: PBMCs from blood, taken on the day of vaccination. The receptors were gathered from a man in his forties or fifties who received an inactivated influenza vaccine. Each CDR3 is given with its conserved first and last residue. D genes are given only for firm matches. Size values are once, few and many counts, or a class for expanded clones, and some rows have none.

d_call,v_call,j_call,clone_size,cdr3_nt,cdr3_aa
.,TRBV12-3/TRBV12-4,TRBJ2-7,many,TGTGCCAGCAGTCAGCTAGCCCATCTCGAGCAGTACTTC,CASSQLAHLEQYF
TRBD2,TRBV20-1,TRBJ2-1,few,TGCAGTGCTAGAGATCCCGGGAGGACCTACAATGAGCAGTTCTTC,CSARDPGRTYNEQFF
.,TRBV7-9,TRBJ2-2,many,TGTGCCAGCAGCTTATACGGGGCGAGCGGGGAGCTGTTTTTT,CASSLYGASGELFF
.,TRBV6-2/TRBV6-3,TRBJ2-7,.,TGTGCCAGCAGCCCAACAGGGAAGAGGGACTACGAGCAGTACTTC,CASSPTGKRDYEQYF
TRBD2,TRBV12-3/TRBV12-4,TRBJ2-1,.,TGTGCCAGCAGTCCCGGTCCGGGACTAGCGGGAGTTGCGCAGTTCTTC,CASSPGPGLAGVAQFF
.,TRBV7-2,TRBJ2-5,many,TGTGCCAGCAGCTTAACGGGAGAGGTAGAGACCCAGTACTTC,CASSLTGEVETQYF
.,TRBV6-2/TRBV6-3,TRBJ2-5,.,TGTGCCAGCAGTTACCCTCGTTGGGAGGAAGAGACCCAGTACTTC,CASSYPRWEEETQYF
.,TRBV6-2/TRBV6-3,TRBJ1-5,few,TGTGCCAGCAGCACTACAAGTATCATTCAGCCCCAGCATTTT,CASSTTSIIQPQHF
.,TRBV6-1,TRBJ2-2,.,TGTGCCAGCAGAAAACAGGGATCGAACACCGGGGAGCTGTTTTTT,CASRKQGSNTGELFF
.,TRBV7-9,TRBJ2-3,few,TGTGCCAGCACTGCCGACTGGGGGACAGATACGCAGTATTTT,CASTADWGTDTQYF
.,TRBV20-1,TRBJ1-1,few,TGCAGTGCTCCAACGGACACGAACACTGAAGCTTTCTTT,CSAPTDTNTEAFF
TRBD1,TRBV11-2,TRBJ2-2,few,TGTGCCAGCAGCCGCCCTGGGACAGGGGGCCACACTTTCACCGGGGAGCTGTTTTTT,CASSRPGTGGHTFTGELFF
.,TRBV27,TRBJ2-7,few,TGTGCCAGCAGTTTAGGCCCAGGACAGTCCTACGAGCAGTACTTC,CASSLGPGQSYEQYF
.,TRBV12-3/TRBV12-4,TRBJ2-7,.,TGTGCCCAACCCGCGGGACCATTTGCCTACGAGCAGTACTTC,CAQPAGPFAYEQYF
TRBD2,TRBV15,TRBJ2-2,.,TGTGCCACCAGCAGGGCGGTGACTAGCGGGGACTTCGGGGAGCTGTTTTTT,CATSRAVTSGDFGELFF
.,TRBV24-1,TRBJ2-5,.,TGTGCCACCAGCCACCTCTCCGACGCCCAAGAGACCCAGTACTTC,CATSHLSDAQETQYF
.,TRBV20-1,TRBJ2-7,.,TGCAGTGCTAGGGGACTGCAGAGCTCCTACGAGCAGTACTTC,CSARGLQSSYEQYF
TRBD1,TRBV11-2,TRBJ1-6,.,TGTGCCAGCAGCTATACAGGGGCTTCGAATTCACCCCTCCACTTT,CASSYTGASNSPLHF
.,TRBV11-2,TRBJ1-1,few,TGTGCCAGCAGCTTAGGACCTAACAGGGTAGGCACTGAAGCTTTCTTT,CASSLGPNRVGTEAFF
.,TRBV12-3/TRBV12-4,TRBJ1-2,.,TGTGCCAGCAGTTTTTCGGACTATGGCTACACCTTC,CASSFSDYGYTF
.,TRBV5-1,TRBJ2-1,few,TGCGCCAGCAGGACCCACGGGGGAAGGAATGAGCAGTTCTTC,CASRTHGGRNEQFF
.,TRBV3-1,TRBJ2-3,.,TGTGCCAGCAGGCAATCACTAGTAAGAGATACGCAGTATTTT,CASRQSLVRDTQYF
TRBD1,TRBV5-1,TRBJ2-1,many,TGCGCCAGCAGTGCCGGGACAGGGACCTACAATGAGCAGTTCTTC,CASSAGTGTYNEQFF
TRBD1,TRBV11-2,TRBJ1-4,few,TGTGCCAGCAGCTTAGCAGGGGGCCGGGAAAAACTGTTTTTT,CASSLAGGREKLFF
.,TRBV5-1,TRBJ1-1,.,TGCGCCAGCAGCGGACAGAACACTGAAGCTTTCTTT,CASSGQNTEAFF
.,TRBV7-2,TRBJ1-6,.,TGTGCCAGCAGCTTAGACCTTAGGCCCCTCCACTTT,CASSLDLRPLHF
TRBD1,TRBV9,TRBJ1-4,.,TGTGCCAGCAGCTTTCACCCACAGGGGGCAAATGAAAAACTGTTTTTT,CASSFHPQGANEKLFF
TRBD1,TRBV28,TRBJ2-1,few,TGTGCCAGCAGTTTGAACAGGGGAAGATACAATGAGCAGTTCTTC,CASSLNRGRYNEQFF
TRBD1,TRBV12-3/TRBV12-4,TRBJ1-5,.,TGTGCCAGCAGCTTAAACTTTTACCCGGGACAGGGGAATAGCAATCAGCCCCAGCATTTT,CASSLNFYPGQGNSNQPQHF
.,TRBV5-5,TRBJ2-3,.,TGTGCCAGCAGCTGGGGAGCGGGTTCTAGCACAGATACGCAGTATTTT,CASSWGAGSSTDTQYF
.,TRBV7-9,TRBJ2-5,few,TGTGCCAGCAACCGGGGCGGGGTGGGTCAAGAGACCCAGTACTTC,CASNRGGVGQETQYF
TRBD2,TRBV12-3/TRBV12-4,TRBJ2-1,few,TGTGCCAGCAGACTAGCGGGAGGGGAACACAATGAGCAGTTCTTC,CASRLAGGEHNEQFF
TRBD1,TRBV5-1,TRBJ1-2,.,TGCGCCAGCAGCGTATACCGGGACAGCGCCTTTGGCTACACCTTC,CASSVYRDSAFGYTF
.,TRBV7-2,TRBJ2-2,.,TGTGCCAGCAGCCGAGCACAGGGTGGGACCGGGGAGCTGTTTTTT,CASSRAQGGTGELFF
.,TRBV10-3,TRBJ2-5,few,TGTGCCATCAGTGAGTCGACCCCTGGCAGCCAAGAGACCCAGTACTTC,CAISESTPGSQETQYF
.,TRBV3-1,TRBJ2-7,.,TGTGCCAGCAGCCCGAGCCTCGGCTCCTACGAGCAGTACTTC,CASSPSLGSYEQYF
TRBD2,TRBV19,TRBJ2-7,few,TGTGCCAGTAGTAAAGAAAGCGGGGCCTCCTACGAGCAGTACTTC,CASSKESGASYEQYF
TRBD1,TRBV20-1,TRBJ2-7,few,TGCAGTGCTCCCTCTCCGGGACAGGGGCGGAACGAGCAGTACTTC,CSAPSPGQGRNEQYF
.,TRBV3-1,TRBJ2-3,.,TGTGCCAGCAGCCAAGATTGGGGTATGGCAGATACGCAGTATTTT,CASSQDWGMADTQYF
.,TRBV29-1,TRBJ2-3,few,TGCAGCGCGGGCCAACAGGGAACAGATACGCAGTATTTT,CSAGQQGTDTQYF
TRBD2,TRBV11-2,TRBJ2-4,.,TGTGCCAGCAGCTTAGTAGGGGAGGGCAAAAACATTCAGTACTTC,CASSLVGEGKNIQYF
.,TRBV7-8,TRBJ1-2,.,TGTGCCAGCAGTCAGGGCAGTATCTATGGCTACACCTTC,CASSQGSIYGYTF
.,TRBV7-9,TRBJ2-3,many,TGTGCCAGCAGCCCCCGACAAACAGATACGCAGTATTTT,CASSPRQTDTQYF
.,TRBV7-8,TRBJ2-5,few,TGTGCCAGCAGCTTAACAAGGCACCCTGGAGAGGGCCAGTACTTC,CASSLTRHPGEGQYF
.,TRBV6-1,TRBJ2-3,.,TGTGCCAGCAGTGCGACAGAATACACAGATACGCAGTATTTT,CASSATEYTDTQYF